This T cell receptor (beta chain) was identified in a study of human T cells and chemical hapten exposure. At the level of the study: Upper-back patches of 0.01% DPC were read at 6 days.

Time point of the sample: patch test 1, 2 weeks after DPC sensitization. Treatment of the sample: therapeutic diphenylcyclopropenone sensitization with weekly scalp DPC. Ahead of each patch test application, blood was drawn. The template was total RNA from unfractionated whole blood. What the library attached to individual cDNA molecules were unique molecular identifiers. TCRdb used MiXCR to reprocess the RACE reads, holding one entry per CDR3 protein. This sample has about 380,000 distinct CDR3 sequences, with 4.8% found just once. This clonotype occurred many times. The clonotype originates from a woman aged 45-60 years with alopecia areata. Some clones in this sample may be carry-over from other donors' samples. Here the sequenced sample was whole blood, taken in connection with sensitization to the hapten diphenylcyclopropenone (DPC).

CDR3 DNA sequence: TGTGCCAGCAGTTACGCTCCCAATCAGCCCCAGCATTTT. It specifies CASSYAPNQPQHF. The chain couples TRBV6-2 or TRBV6-3 to TRBJ1-5; D is undetermined. The germline CDR1 and CDR2 sequences are MNHEY and SVGEGT. The germline V and J ends were trimmed by 2 bases and 3 bases, with 5 bases remaining between them. The length of the CDR3 is 13 residues.